One sample yielded the 26 T cell receptor beta chains listed below, sequenced in a study of T cell clonality in common variable immunodeficiency. Overall study findings and caveats: Reportedly, TCR beta sequences from common variable immunodeficiency showed fewer deletions and N-nucleotide insertions.

These receptors' antigens are unknown. The protocol was immunoSEQ multiplex PCR, while the TCRdb copy is restricted to in-frame clones and leaves out a portion. The sample is made up of about 33,000 clones, none counted only once. Input material: peripheral blood mononuclear cells. The origin of the receptors is a human donor with common variable immunodeficiency.

Notes on this clone: The missing CDR3 end, 3 residues past where the read stops, is filled in from the germline J gene. The chain has TRBV6-1 and TRBJ1-4; D is possibly TRBD1 (5 bases). CDR1 and CDR2 (germline): MNHNS, SASEGT. CDR3 length equals 18 residues. With 1 base removed from V and 8 bases from J, the gap between germline ends came to 23 bases. The covered CDR3 bases are TGTGCCAGCAGTGAAGGCAAGGGATTGGGGGGGAGAGCGGAAAAA. This codes for CASSEGKGLGGRAEK. The entire CDR3 protein reads CASSEGKGLGGRAEKLFF.

This clone showed up just a few times. The sequenced fragment ends 3 residues before the CDR3 boundary, so the rest is inferred from the germline J gene. The gene calls are TRBV30 and TRBJ1-5; the match to TRBD1 covers 7 bases. Looked up from germline, CDR1 is GTSNPN and CDR2 is SVGIG (reference sequence). V gave up 2 bases and J gave up 5 bases; unmatched junction bases: 9. This CDR3 comprises 15 residues. The DNA read from the CDR3 is TGTGCCTGGAGTATTGAGGGGGCCTGGGATCAGCCC. Translated, it gives CAWSIEGAWDQP. The whole CDR3 protein reads CAWSIEGAWDQPQHF. Combining the CDR3 with reference TRBV30 and TRBJ1-5 gives the whole variable domain SQTIHQWPATLVQPVGSPLSLECTVEGTSNPNLYWYRQAAGRGLQLLFYSVGIGQISSEVPQNLSASRPQDRQFILSSKKLLLSDSGFYLCAWSIEGAWDQPQHFGDGTRLSIL.

Ten or more counts support this clone. The read gets to within 3 residues of the CDR3 end, and the germline J gene fills in the rest. The chain employs TRBV7-9 and TRBJ2-5; 9 bases match TRBD1. The CDR3 is made up of 15 amino acids. V gave up 3 bases and J gave up 5 bases; unmatched junction bases: 7. Per germline, CDR1 SEHNR and CDR2 FQNEAQ (reference sequence). CDR3 amino acids: CASSFPGQGSETQYF. CDR3 DNA, as far as it was read: TGTGCCAGCAGCTTTCCGGGACAGGGAAGCGAGACC.

This clone was detected only a few times. The read ends 3 residues shy of where the CDR3 ends; the end is completed using the germline J gene. The V and J genes are TRBV19 and TRBJ2-3, with 11 bases aligning to TRBD2. V was pared by 4 bases and J by 1 base, with 10 bases of the junction left unmatched. The CDR3 totals 18 residues. Germline-derived CDR1 and CDR2 are LNHDA and SQIVND (reference sequence). Incomplete CDR3 DNA: TGTGCCAGTAGTAGTGATAGCGGGGGGGCTGGAGGCACAGATACG. Protein product: CASSSDSGGAGGTDT. The full CDR3 protein is CASSSDSGGAGGTDTQYF.

In its sample, this clone was seen many times. The CDR3 is cut off 3 residues early in the read; its end comes from the germline J gene. V and J are TRBV5-1 and TRBJ2-3; the D is unclear. The CDR3 runs 12 residues. Germline V lookup: CDR1 SGHRS, CDR2 YFSETQ. V lost 7 bases, J lost 0 bases, and 6 bases lay in between. The sequenced part of the CDR3 DNA is TGCGCCAGCGGCCCTAGCACAGATACG. Protein: CASGPSTDT. The full CDR3 is CASGPSTDTQYF.

This clone was found a few times. The read is 3 residues too short to cover the CDR3 end, so that end is filled in from the germline J gene. The chain employs TRBV7-9 and TRBJ2-7; 7 bases match TRBD2. The CDR3 runs 14 residues. Unmatched junction bases numbered 2, after V lost 2 bases and J lost 1 base. Germline CDR1 is SEHNR and CDR2 is FQNEAQ (reference sequence). Incomplete CDR3 DNA: TGTGCCAGCAGCTTACAGGGAGGGTCCTACGAG. Translated, it gives CASSLQGGSYE. The CDR3 reads in full as CASSLQGGSYEQYF.

In its sample, this clone was seen a few times. The DNA ends 3 residues before the CDR3 does, and the rest of the CDR3 is filled in from the germline J gene. The chain carries TRBV6-1 and TRBJ2-3; perhaps TRBD1 as D (5 bases). The CDR3 consists of 15 residues. The V and J ends lost 1 base and 2 bases respectively, with 10 bases between them. Looked up from germline, CDR1 is MNHNS and CDR2 is SASEGT. The CDR3 here is CASSEGGGTTDTQYF. CDR3 bases read: TGTGCCAGCAGTGAAGGGGGCGGAACCACAGATACG.

A note on this clone: The read finishes 3 residues shy of the CDR3 end, and the germline J gene is used to complete it. The chain employs TRBV2 and TRBJ2-7; 8 bases fit TRBD1. The germline CDR1 and CDR2 sequences are SNHLY and FYNNEI. V lost 3 bases and J lost 4; bases outside the gene matches: 5. The CDR3 length is 14 residues. CDR3 sequence: CASSETGEHYEQYF. The sequenced part of the CDR3 DNA is TGTGCCAGCAGTGAGACAGGGGAACATTACGAG.

Only a few counts were recorded for this clone. The CDR3 end falls 3 residues outside the read, so it is completed with the germline J gene. The chain links TRBV19 to TRBJ1-4; TRBD1 matches at 7 bases. Germline loops: CDR1 LNHDA, CDR2 SQIVND (reference sequence). The length of the CDR3 is 13 residues. After removal of 8 bases from V and 5 bases from J, the junction contained 5 bases not matched to a gene. CDR3 protein: CASDPGQNEKLFF. The part of the CDR3 DNA that was read is TGTGCCAGTGACCCGGGACAGAATGAAAAA.

Regarding this clone: The CDR3 end lies 3 residues beyond the end of the read and is filled in from the germline J gene. The rearrangement joins TRBV6-2 or TRBV6-3 to TRBJ2-1, with TRBD2 as a possible D gene (6 bases). CDR1 is MNHEY, CDR2 SVGEGT, per germline. The V end lost 6 bases, the J end lost 8 bases, and 23 bases lay between the germline ends. CDR3 length: 16 residues. The CDR3 here is CASRNPRDLFRDEQFF. The sequenced part of the CDR3 DNA is TGTGCCAGCAGGAACCCCCGGGACTTATTTCGTGATGAG.

As concerns this clone: The read falls 3 residues short of the CDR3 end, and the missing part is taken from the germline J gene. The rearrangement uses TRBV6-2 or TRBV6-3 and TRBJ2-1, with 11 bases fitting TRBD2. The CDR3 covers 15 residues. V shed 2 bases, J shed 6 bases, and the junction held 3 bases outside the gene matches. Germline values: CDR1 MNHEY, CDR2 SVGEGT. The covered CDR3 bases are TGTGCCAGCAGTTACGGCGGACTAGCGGGCAATGAG. This codes for CASSYGGLAGNE. The whole CDR3 sequence is CASSYGGLAGNEQFF.

This clone was found a few times. The CDR3 end is not reached by the read, which stops 3 residues before it; the germline J gene fills it in. This sequence joins TRBV6-2 or TRBV6-3 and TRBJ2-5; D perhaps matches TRBD1 (7 bases). Germline CDR1 and CDR2: MNHEY and SVGEGT. This CDR3 spans 14 amino acids. V shed 8 bases and J shed 1 base, with 14 bases lying between them. This CDR3 reads CASGQGGGQETQYF. The part of the CDR3 DNA that was read is TGTGCCAGCGGTCAGGGGGGAGGCCAAGAGACC.

This clone was observed a handful of times. The CDR3 end lies 3 residues beyond the end of the read and is filled in from the germline J gene. The V gene is TRBV30, the J gene TRBJ2-5, with 8 bases identical to TRBD1. This CDR3 comprises 14 residues. Germline trimming cut 3 bases from V and 4 bases from J; bases unmatched to any gene: 7. Looked up from germline, CDR1 is GTSNPN and CDR2 is SVGIG (reference sequence). The part of the CDR3 DNA that was read is TGTGCCTGGAGAAAGACAGGGGAAAGAGAGACC. This translates into CAWRKTGERET. Given in full, the CDR3 is CAWRKTGERETQYF.

For this clone: The read terminates 3 residues before the CDR3 end, so the remaining end is supplied by the germline J gene. This chain links TRBV7-2 with TRBJ1-4; 10 bases agree with TRBD1. CDR1 is SGHTA and CDR2 is FQGNSA in the germline V gene. The CDR3 spans 14 residues. The V and J ends lost 5 bases and 5 bases, in that order; junction bases with no gene match: 2. The CDR3 DNA, read in part, is TGTGCCAGCAGCCGGGACAGGGGAAATGAAAAA. Its protein is CASSRDRGNEK. From start to end, the CDR3 is CASSRDRGNEKLFF.

There are a few counts of this clone. The read ends 3 residues before the CDR3 terminus; that terminus is restored from the germline J gene. The sample carries other DNA sequences with the same CDR3. This rearrangement joins TRBV30 to TRBJ1-1; unclear D gene. CDR1 GTSNPN and CDR2 SVGIG come from the germline V gene (reference sequence). The CDR3 spans 12 residues. CDR3 sequence reads: CAWSVGVLEAFF. The sequenced CDR3 bases are TGTGCCTGGAGTGTCGGGGTTTTGGAA.

CDR3 amino acids: CASSLGQGNGETQYF. CDR3 DNA (partial): TGTGCCAGCAGCCTCGGACAGGGGAACGGTGAGACC. The chain is built from TRBV7-2 and TRBJ2-5; 9 nucleotides match TRBD1. The CDR3 extends 3 residues past the end of the read, so its final part is completed from the germline J gene. Trimming at V came to 5 bases and at J to 5 bases, leaving 9 bases not matched to a gene. The V gene's germline CDR1 is SGHTA and CDR2 FQGNSA. This CDR3 contains 15 residues.

Concerning this clone itself: The read ends 3 residues before the CDR3 terminus; that terminus is restored from the germline J gene. The chain has TRBV11-2 and TRBJ2-7; TRBD1 agrees at 7 bases. Germline lookup yields CDR1 SGHAT and CDR2 FQNNGV. Germline trimming cut 5 bases from V and 6 bases from J; bases unmatched to any gene: 10. There are 14 residues in the CDR3. The sequenced CDR3 bases are TGTGCCAGCAGCCCGACAGGGAATTTAGGCGAG. This translates into CASSPTGNLGE. The full-length CDR3 reads as CASSPTGNLGEQYF.

For this clone: The read finishes 3 residues shy of the CDR3 end, and the germline J gene is used to complete it. The chain uses TRBV2 and TRBJ1-2, with 8 bases matching TRBD1. The CDR3 loop spans 15 amino acids. Trimming at V came to 6 bases and at J to 3 bases, leaving 9 bases not matched to a gene. Germline V lookup: CDR1 SNHLY, CDR2 FYNNEI. The CDR3 spells CASSEQGAPYYGYTF. The sequenced CDR3 bases are TGTGCCAGCAGCGAGCAGGGGGCGCCCTACTATGGC.

This clone was recorded at least ten times. The CDR3 extends 3 residues past the end of the read, so its final part is completed from the germline J gene. J is TRBJ2-5 and V is TRBV20-1; D is perhaps TRBD1 (6 bases). The germline V gene has CDR1 DFQATT and CDR2 SNEGSKA (reference sequence). Trimming took 6 bases from V and 2 from J, leaving 19 bases between them. The CDR3 covers 15 residues. The part of the CDR3 DNA that was read is TGCAGTGCAACCGATCAGGGGAAACCTCAAGAGACC. This sequence encodes CSATDQGKPQET. The entire CDR3 sequence reads CSATDQGKPQETQYF.

This clone has more than one count but fewer than ten. The read halts 3 residues ahead of the CDR3 end, with the missing end drawn from the germline J gene. The chain recombines TRBV19 with TRBJ2-3, with 9 positions matching TRBD2. Germline V gives CDR1 LNHDA, CDR2 SQIVND (reference sequence). After removal of 9 bases from V and 5 bases from J, the junction contained 9 bases not matched to a gene. The CDR3 loop spans 14 amino acids. This CDR3 is CASSTAGGQDTQYF. The CDR3 DNA, read in part, is TGTGCCAGCTCCACCGCGGGGGGGCAAGATACG.

This clone was picked up many times. The missing CDR3 end, 3 residues past where the read stops, is filled in from the germline J gene. The rearrangement links TRBV5-1 to TRBJ1-6; the D is unclear. Trimming removed 0 bases from V and 5 bases from J, with 9 bases in between. The CDR3 spans 15 residues. Germline V lookup: CDR1 SGHRS, CDR2 YFSETQ. CDR3 DNA, as far as it was read: TGCGCCAGCAGCTTGGGCACAGCCAATAATTCACCC. This encodes CASSLGTANNSP. The full CDR3 reads CASSLGTANNSPLHF.

There are many counts of this clone. The read ends 3 residues shy of where the CDR3 ends; the end is completed using the germline J gene. The V call is TRBV5-1, the J call TRBJ1-1, with TRBD1 matching over 7 bases. Germline V gene sequence: CDR1 SGHRS, CDR2 YFSETQ. This CDR3 is built from 16 residues. V lost 4 bases, J lost 3 bases, and 12 bases stayed unmatched. CDR3 DNA (partial): TGCGCCAGCAGCCCCTTAATAGGGGGCAGGGACACTGAA. It encodes CASSPLIGGRDTE. The CDR3 reads in full as CASSPLIGGRDTEAFF.

A word on this clone: The read ends 3 residues before the CDR3 terminus; that terminus is restored from the germline J gene. The chain joins TRBV7-7 to TRBJ2-2; TRBD1 might be the D (6 bases). Trimming removed 6 bases from V and 0 bases from J, with 11 bases in between. Germline V gene data show CDR1 as SSHAT and CDR2 as FNYEAQ (reference sequence). The CDR3 is made up of 15 amino acids. The part of the CDR3 DNA that was read is TGTGCCAGCAGTCCGGACAGCACGAACACCGGGGAG. Translated: CASSPDSTNTGE. The entire CDR3 protein is CASSPDSTNTGELFF.

This clone was seen more than once but under ten times. CDR3 sequence: CASSLAGDTQYF. The covered CDR3 bases are TGTGCCAGCAGCCTAGCGGGAGATACG. The chain recombines TRBV5-6 with TRBJ2-3, with TRBD2 matching 8 bases. The read terminates 3 residues before the CDR3 end, so the remaining end is supplied by the germline J gene. V dropped 4 bases and J dropped 5; count of bases not matched to a gene: 0. The CDR3 consists of 12 residues. Germline assignment: CDR1 SGHDT and CDR2 YYEEEE.

Comments on this clone: Read coverage stops 3 residues before the CDR3 terminus; the germline J gene supplies the remainder. This rearrangement joins TRBV19 to TRBJ1-2, with 7 nucleotides matching TRBD1. Germline V gives CDR1 LNHDA, CDR2 SQIVND (reference sequence). J lost 4 bases, V lost 6 bases, and 5 bases had no gene match. The CDR3 extends over 13 amino acids. CDR3 loop: CASSSDRAYGYTF. The sequenced CDR3 bases are TGTGCCAGTAGCTCCGACAGGGCCTATGGC.

This clone was observed a few times. The read ends 3 residues shy of where the CDR3 ends; the end is completed using the germline J gene. The chain uses TRBV30 and TRBJ1-6, with 8 bases that match TRBD1. Germline V CDR1 and CDR2: GTSNPN, SVGIG (reference sequence). This CDR3 region has 14 residues. With 0 bases clipped from V and 10 bases from J, the junction kept 5 bases outside the gene matches. The CDR3 bases that were read are TGTGCCTGGAGTGTTACAGGGGGGAGGTCACCC. Its translation is CAWSVTGGRSP. In full, the CDR3 is CAWSVTGGRSPLHF.